This record looks at one T cell receptor beta chain sequence and its context. Its antigen is not identified. Via MiXCR, TCRdb re-called the 5' RACE reads, giving one row per CDR3 protein. This table has roughly 750,000 distinct CDR3 sequences, about 20% appearing once. These data come from a study of identical twins. Study observations and caveats: While abundant cord blood beta clonotypes carried fewer insertions, memory repertoires showed no such pattern. For out-of-frame alpha sequences shared by twins, low generation probability was in excess.

This CDR3 comprises 16 residues. The V gene's germline CDR1 is SGHVS and CDR2 FQNEAQ. The junction had 9 bases not matched to a gene; V was cut back by 4 bases and J by 7 bases. The same data also went into a second study, on T cells expressing NK-cell markers. This second report adds: Each of six donors carried dominant NKG2C+ clonotypes accounting for roughly 1.0-7.5% of CD8+ T cells.

The chain employs TRBV7-8 and TRBJ2-2; 10 bases line up with TRBD2. This receptor was identified in a woman aged 18-30 years in good health. Sequencing input: PBMCs. DNA of the CDR3: TGTGCCAGCAGCTCCTTTAGCGGGAGGCGTAGCGGGGAGCTGTTTTTT. Its translation is CASSSFSGRRSGELFF.